Sequencing of this TCR beta chain was carried out in a study of blood T cell repertoires in COVID-19. Study-wide background: Acute-phase and convalescent COVID-19 samples originated in the United States, Italy and Spain.

In this sample, this clone turned up once. In germline, CDR1 is SGHTS, CDR2 YDEGEE. This CDR3 region has 12 residues. V dropped 6 bases and J dropped 13; count of bases not matched to a gene: 12. TCRdb's copy holds only in-frame clones and misses some; the assay was immunoSEQ multiplex PCR. The sample holds about 110,000 clones; over 65% are singletons and the top ten take 3.8%. The V gene is TRBV5-8, the J gene TRBJ1-2; 7 bases agree with TRBD1. This TCR came from an elderly woman with acute or convalescent COVID-19. Sequencing input: peripheral blood. CDR3 region: CASTQGVSGSTF. The DNA of the CDR3 is TGTGCCAGCACCCAGGGGGTCTCAGGAAGCACCTTC.